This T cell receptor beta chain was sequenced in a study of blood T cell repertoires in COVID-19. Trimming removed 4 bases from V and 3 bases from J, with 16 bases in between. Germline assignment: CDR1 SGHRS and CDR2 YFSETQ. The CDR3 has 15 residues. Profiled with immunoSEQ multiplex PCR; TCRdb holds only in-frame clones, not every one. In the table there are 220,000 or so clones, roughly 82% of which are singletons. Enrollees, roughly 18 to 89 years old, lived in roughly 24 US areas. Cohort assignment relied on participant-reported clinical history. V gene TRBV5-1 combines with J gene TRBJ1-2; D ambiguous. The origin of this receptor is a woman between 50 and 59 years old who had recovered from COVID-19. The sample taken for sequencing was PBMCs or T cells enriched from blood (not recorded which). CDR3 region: CASSPSWGADYGYTF. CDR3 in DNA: TGCGCCAGCAGCCCAAGCTGGGGAGCCGACTATGGCTACACCTTC. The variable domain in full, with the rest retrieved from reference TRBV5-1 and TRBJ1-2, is KAGVTQTPRYLIKTRGQQVTLSCSPISGHRSVSWYQQTPGQGLQFLFEYFSETQRNKGNFPGRFSGRQFSNSRSEMNVSTLELGDSALYLCASSPSWGADYGYTFGSGTRLTVV.